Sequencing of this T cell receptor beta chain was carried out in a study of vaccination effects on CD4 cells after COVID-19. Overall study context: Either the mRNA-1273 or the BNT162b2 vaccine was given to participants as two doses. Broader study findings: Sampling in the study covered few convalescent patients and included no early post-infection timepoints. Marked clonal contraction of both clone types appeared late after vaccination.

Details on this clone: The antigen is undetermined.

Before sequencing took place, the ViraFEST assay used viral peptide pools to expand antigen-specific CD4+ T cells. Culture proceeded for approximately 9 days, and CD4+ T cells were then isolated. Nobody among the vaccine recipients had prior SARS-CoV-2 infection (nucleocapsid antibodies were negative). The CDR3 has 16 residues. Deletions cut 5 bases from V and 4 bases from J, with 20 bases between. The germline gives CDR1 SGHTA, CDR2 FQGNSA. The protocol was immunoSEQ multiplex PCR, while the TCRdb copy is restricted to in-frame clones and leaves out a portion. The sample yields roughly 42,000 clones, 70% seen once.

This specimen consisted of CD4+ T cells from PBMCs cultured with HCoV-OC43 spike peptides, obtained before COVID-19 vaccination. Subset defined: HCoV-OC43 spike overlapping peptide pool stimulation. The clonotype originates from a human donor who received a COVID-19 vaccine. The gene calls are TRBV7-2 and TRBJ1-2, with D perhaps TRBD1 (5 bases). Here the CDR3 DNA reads TGTGCCAGCAGCCTAGTCGTCCAAGGGGTTAGCTATGGCTACACCTTC. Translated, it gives CASSLVVQGVSYGYTF.